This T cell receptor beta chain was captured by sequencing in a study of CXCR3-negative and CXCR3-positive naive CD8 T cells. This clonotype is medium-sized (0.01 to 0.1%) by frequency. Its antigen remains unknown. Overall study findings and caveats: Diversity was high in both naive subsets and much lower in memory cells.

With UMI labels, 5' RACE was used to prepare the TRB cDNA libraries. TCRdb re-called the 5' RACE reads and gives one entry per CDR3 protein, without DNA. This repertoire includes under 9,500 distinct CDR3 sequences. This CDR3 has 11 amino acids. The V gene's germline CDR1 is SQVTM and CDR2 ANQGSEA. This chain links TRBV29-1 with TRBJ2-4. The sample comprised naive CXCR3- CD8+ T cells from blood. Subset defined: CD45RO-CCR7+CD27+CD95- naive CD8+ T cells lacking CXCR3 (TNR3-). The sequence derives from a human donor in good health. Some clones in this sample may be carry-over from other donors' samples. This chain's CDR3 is CSARKENIQYF.